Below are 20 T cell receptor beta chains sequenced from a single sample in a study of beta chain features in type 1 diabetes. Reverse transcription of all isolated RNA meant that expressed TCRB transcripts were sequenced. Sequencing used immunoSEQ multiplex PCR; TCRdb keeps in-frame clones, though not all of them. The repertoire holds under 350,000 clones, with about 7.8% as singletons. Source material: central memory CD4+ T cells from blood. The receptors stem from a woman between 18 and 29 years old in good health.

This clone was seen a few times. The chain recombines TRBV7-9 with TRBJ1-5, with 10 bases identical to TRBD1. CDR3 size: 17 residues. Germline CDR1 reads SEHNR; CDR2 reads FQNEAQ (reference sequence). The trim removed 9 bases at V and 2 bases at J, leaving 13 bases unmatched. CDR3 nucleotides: TGTGCCAGTACCGCTCAAAGACAGGGGGCCGGCAATCAGCCCCAGCATTTT. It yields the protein CASTAQRQGAGNQPQHF.

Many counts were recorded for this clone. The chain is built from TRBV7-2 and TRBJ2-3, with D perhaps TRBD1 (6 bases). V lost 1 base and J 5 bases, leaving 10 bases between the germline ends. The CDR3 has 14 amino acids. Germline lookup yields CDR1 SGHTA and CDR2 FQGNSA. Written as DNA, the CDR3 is TGTGCCAGCAGCTTAGAGTCCAGGGGAGATACGCAGTATTTT. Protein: CASSLESRGDTQYF.

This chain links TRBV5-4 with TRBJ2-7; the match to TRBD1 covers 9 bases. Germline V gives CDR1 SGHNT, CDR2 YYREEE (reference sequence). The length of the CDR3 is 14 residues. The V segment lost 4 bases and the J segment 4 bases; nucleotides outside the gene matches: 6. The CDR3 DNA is TGTGCCAGCAGCGCCGACAGGGGGACGTACGAGCAGTACTTC. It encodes CASSADRGTYEQYF.

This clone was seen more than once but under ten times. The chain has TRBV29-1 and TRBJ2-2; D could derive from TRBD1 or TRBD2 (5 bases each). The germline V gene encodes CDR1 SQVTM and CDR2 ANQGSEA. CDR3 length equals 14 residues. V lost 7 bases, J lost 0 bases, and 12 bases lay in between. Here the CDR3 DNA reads TGCAGCGGCCGGGGCCTCGCGAACACCGGGGAGCTGTTTTTT. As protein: CSGRGLANTGELFF.

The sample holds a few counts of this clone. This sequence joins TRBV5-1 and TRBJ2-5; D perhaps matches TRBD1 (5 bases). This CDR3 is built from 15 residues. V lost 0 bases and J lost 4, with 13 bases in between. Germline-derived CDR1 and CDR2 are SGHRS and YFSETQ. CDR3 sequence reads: CASSLESGRVETQYF. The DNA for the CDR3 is TGCGCCAGCAGCTTGGAGTCAGGGCGAGTAGAGACCCAGTACTTC.

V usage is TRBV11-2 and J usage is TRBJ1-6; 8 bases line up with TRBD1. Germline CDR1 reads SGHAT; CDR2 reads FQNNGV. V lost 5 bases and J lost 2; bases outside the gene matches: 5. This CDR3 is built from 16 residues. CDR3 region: CASSPDRGAYNSPLHF. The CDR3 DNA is TGTGCCAGCAGCCCTGACAGGGGCGCCTATAATTCACCCCTCCACTTT.

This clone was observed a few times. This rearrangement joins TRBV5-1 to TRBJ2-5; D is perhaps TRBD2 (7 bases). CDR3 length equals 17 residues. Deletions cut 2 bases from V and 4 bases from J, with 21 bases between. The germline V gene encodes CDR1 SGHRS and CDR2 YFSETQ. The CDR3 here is CASSLRQRDLGGETQYF. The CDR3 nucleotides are TGCGCCAGCAGCTTACGCCAGCGGGATTTAGGGGGAGAGACCCAGTACTTC. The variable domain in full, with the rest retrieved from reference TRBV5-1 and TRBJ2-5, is KAGVTQTPRYLIKTRGQQVTLSCSPISGHRSVSWYQQTPGQGLQFLFEYFSETQRNKGNFPGRFSGRQFSNSRSEMNVSTLELGDSALYLCASSLRQRDLGGETQYFGPGTRLLVL.

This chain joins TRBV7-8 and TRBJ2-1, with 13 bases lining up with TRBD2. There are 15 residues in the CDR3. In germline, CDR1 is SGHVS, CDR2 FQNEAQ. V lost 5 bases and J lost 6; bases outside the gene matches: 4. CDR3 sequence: CASSTLAGGLNEQFF. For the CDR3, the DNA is TGTGCCAGCAGCACACTAGCGGGGGGGCTCAATGAGCAGTTCTTC.

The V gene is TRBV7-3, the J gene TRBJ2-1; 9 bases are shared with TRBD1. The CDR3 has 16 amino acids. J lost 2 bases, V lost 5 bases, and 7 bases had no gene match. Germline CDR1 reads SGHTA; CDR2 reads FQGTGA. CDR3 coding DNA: TGTGCCAGCAGCAGAACCGGGACAGGGACCTACAATGAGCAGTTCTTC. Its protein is CASSRTGTGTYNEQFF. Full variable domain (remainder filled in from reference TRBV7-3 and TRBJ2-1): GAGVSQTPSNKVTEKGKYVELRCDPISGHTALYWYRQSLGQGPEFLIYFQGTGAADDSGLPNDRFFAVRPEGSVSTLKIQRTERGDSAVYLCASSRTGTGTYNEQFFGPGTRLTVL.

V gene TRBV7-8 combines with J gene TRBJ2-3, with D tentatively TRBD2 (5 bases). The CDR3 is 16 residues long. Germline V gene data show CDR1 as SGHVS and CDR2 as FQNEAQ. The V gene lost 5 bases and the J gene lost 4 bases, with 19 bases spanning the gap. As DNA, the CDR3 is TGTGCCAGCAGCCCTTCCCGGGGAATTGCCGCAGATACGCAGTATTTT. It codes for CASSPSRGIAADTQYF.

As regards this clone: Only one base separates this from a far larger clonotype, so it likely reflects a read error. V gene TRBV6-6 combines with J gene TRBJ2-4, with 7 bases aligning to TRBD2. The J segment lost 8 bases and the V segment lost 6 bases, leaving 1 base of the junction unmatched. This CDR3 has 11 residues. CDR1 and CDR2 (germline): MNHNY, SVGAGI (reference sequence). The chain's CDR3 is CASRAGDIQYF. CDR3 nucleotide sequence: TGTGCCAGCAGGGCGGGGGACATTCAGTACTTC.

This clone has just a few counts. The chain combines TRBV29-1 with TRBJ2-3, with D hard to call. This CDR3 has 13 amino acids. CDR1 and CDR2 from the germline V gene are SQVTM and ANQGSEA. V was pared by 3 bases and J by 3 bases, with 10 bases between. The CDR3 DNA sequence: TGCAGCGTTGATCGGGCCACGACAGATACGCAGTATTTT. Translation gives CSVDRATTDTQYF.

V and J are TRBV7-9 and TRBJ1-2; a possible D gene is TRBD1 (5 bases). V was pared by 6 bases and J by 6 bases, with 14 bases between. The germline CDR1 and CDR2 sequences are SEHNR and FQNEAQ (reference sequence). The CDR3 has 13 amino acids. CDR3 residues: CASRGRKGHGYTF. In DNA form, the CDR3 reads TGTGCCAGCAGGGGTAGGAAGGGACATGGCTACACCTTC. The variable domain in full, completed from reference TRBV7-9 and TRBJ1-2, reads DTGVSQNPRHKITKRGQNVTFRCDPISEHNRLYWYRQTLGQGPEFLTYFQNEAQLEKSRLLSDRFSAERPKGSFSTLEIQRTEQGDSAMYLCASRGRKGHGYTFGSGTRLTVV.

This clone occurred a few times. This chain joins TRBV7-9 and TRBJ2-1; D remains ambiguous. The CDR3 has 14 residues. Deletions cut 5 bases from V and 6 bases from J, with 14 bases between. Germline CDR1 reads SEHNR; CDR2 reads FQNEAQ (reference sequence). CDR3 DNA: TGTGCCAGCAGCCTGACGGCAGGCCGCAATGAGCAGTTCTTC. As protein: CASSLTAGRNEQFF.

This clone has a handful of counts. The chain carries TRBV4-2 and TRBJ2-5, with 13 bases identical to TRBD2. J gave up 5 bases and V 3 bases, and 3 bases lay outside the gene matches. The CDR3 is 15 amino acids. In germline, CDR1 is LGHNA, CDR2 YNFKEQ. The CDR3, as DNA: TGTGCCAGCAGCCAGGGACTAGCGGGGTTTGAGACCCAGTACTTC. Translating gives CASSQGLAGFETQYF.

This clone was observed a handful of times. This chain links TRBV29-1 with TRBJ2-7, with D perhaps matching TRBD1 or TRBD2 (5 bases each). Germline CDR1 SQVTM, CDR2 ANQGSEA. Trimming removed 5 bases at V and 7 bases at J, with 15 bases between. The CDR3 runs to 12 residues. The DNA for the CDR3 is TGCAGCGTTAGTTTTGGGGACCATGAGCAGTACGTC. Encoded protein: CSVSFGDHEQYV.

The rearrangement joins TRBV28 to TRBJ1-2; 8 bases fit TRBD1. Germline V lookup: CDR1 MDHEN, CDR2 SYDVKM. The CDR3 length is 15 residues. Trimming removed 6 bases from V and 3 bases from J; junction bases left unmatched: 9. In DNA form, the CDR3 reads TGTGCCAGCAGGGCCTTGGACAGGGACTACTATGGCTACACCTTC. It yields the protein CASRALDRDYYGYTF.

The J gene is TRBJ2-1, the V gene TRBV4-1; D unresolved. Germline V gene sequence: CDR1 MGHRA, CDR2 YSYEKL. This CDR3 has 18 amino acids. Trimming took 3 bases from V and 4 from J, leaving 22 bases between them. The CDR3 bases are TGCGCCAGCAGCCAGGAACAGCAACTCGAAATACTTTACAATGAGCAGTTCTTC. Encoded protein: CASSQEQQLEILYNEQFF.

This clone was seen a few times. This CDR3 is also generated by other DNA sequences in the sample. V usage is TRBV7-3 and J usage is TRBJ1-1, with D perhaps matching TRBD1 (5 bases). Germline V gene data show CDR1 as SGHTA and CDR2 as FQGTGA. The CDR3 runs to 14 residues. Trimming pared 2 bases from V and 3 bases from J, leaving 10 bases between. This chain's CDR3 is CASSLLGRDTEAFF. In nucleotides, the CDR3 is TGTGCCAGCAGCTTATTGGGCAGGGACACTGAAGCTTTCTTT.

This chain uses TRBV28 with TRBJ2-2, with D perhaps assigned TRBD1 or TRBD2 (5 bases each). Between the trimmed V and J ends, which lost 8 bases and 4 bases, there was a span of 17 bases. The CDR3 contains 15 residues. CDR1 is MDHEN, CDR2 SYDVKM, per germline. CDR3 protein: CASGTGASGTGELFF. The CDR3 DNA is TGTGCCAGCGGAACCGGGGCCTCGGGCACCGGGGAGCTGTTTTTT. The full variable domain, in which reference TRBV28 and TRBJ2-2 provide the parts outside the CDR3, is DVKVTQSSRYLVKRTGEKVFLECVQDMDHENMFWYRQDPGLGLRLIYFSYDVKMKEKGDIPEGYSVSREKKERFSLILESASTNQTSMYLCASGTGASGTGELFFGEGSRLTVL.